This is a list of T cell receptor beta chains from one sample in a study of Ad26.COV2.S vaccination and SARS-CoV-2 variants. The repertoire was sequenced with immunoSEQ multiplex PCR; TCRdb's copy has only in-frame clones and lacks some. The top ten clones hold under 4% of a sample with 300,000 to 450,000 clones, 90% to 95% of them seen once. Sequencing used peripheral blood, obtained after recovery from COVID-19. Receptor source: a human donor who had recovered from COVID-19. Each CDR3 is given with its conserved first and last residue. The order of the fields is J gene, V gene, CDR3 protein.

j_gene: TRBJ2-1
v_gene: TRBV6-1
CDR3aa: CASSENNNEQFF

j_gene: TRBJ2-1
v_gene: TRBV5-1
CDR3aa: CASSLEAGDRNEQFF

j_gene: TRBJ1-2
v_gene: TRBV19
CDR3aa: CASSDPGTGKGYTF

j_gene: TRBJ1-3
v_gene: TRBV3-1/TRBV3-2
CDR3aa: CASSQGDSADTIYF

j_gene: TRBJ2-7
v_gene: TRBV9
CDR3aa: CASSPVGSYEQYF

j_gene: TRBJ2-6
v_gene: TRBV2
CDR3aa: CATDWLGGANVLTF

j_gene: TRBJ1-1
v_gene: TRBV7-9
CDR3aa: CASSTGRQNTEAFF

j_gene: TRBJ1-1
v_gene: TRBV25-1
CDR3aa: CASRTGGSEAFF

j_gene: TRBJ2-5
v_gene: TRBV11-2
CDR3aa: CASSFDRGQTQYF

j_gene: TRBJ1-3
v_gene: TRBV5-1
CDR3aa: CASSLGGAGGNTIYF

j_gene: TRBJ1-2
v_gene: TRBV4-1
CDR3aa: CASSQGQGTNYGYTF

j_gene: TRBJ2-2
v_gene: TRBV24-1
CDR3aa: CATSEASGTGELFF

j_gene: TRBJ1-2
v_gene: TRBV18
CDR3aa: CASSSTQGAHYGYTF

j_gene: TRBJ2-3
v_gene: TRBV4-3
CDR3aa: CASSQEGGGGTDTQYF